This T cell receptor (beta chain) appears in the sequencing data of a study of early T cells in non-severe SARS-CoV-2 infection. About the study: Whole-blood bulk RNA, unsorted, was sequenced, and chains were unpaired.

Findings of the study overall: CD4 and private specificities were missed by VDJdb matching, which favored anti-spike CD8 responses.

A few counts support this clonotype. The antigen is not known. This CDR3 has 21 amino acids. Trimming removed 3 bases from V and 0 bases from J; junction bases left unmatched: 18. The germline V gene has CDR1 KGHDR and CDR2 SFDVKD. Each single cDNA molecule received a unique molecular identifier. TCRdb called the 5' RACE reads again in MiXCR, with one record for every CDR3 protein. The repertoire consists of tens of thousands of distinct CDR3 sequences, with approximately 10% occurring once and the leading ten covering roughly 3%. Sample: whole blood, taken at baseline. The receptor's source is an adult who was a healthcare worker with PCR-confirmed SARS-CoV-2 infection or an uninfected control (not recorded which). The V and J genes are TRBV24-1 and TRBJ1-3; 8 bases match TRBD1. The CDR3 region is CATSDPTKGDRTWCSGNTIYF. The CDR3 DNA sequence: TGTGCCACCAGTGATCCGACGAAAGGGGACAGGACGTGGTGCTCTGGAAACACCATATATTTT.